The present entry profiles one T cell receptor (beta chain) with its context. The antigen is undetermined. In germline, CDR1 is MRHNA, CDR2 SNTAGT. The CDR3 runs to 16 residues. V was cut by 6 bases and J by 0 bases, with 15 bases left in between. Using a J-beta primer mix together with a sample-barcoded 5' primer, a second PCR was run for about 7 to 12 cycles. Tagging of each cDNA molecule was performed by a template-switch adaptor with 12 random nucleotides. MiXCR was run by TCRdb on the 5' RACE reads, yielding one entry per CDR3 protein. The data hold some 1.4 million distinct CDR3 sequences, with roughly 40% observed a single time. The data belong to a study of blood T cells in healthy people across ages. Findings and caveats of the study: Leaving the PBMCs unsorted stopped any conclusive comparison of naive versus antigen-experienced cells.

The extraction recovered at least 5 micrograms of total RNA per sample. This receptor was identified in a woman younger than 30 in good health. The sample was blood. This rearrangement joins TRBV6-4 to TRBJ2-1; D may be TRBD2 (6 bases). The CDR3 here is CASSLRGSGSYNEQFF. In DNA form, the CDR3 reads TGTGCCAGCAGCCTCCGGGGGAGCGGCTCCTACAATGAGCAGTTCTTC.